This T cell receptor (beta chain) was recorded in a study of OX40 agonist ivuxolimab in advanced cancers. Concerning the study at large: Ivuxolimab was a fully human IgG2 agonistic monoclonal antibody targeting the costimulatory receptor OX40 (CD134). Prior anti-PD-1, anti-PD-L1 or anti-CTLA-4 therapy was permitted, and checkpoint inhibitors had been received by about two fifths of dose-escalation patients. Intravenous ivuxolimab was administered to patients every 2 weeks at six dose levels: 0.01, 0.1, 0.3, 1.5, 3 and 10 mg/kg. Among the roughly 54 dose-escalation patients, some 19 had hepatocellular carcinoma, roughly 15 melanoma, 9 renal cell carcinoma and 9 head and neck cancer. The paper covers the monotherapy dose-escalation part of the phase I ivuxolimab trial, which included N of about 51 patients. The point of sequencing TCRbeta in the periphery was to test whether ivuxolimab changed TCR sequence diversity and drove clonal T-cell expansion. In the dose-escalation cohort, 65% to 85% of patients were male, and the mean age was 60 years with a range of about 20 to 90. Partial responses occurred in three dose-escalation patients, of whom one had hepatocellular carcinoma and two had cutaneous melanoma. Paper-wide results and their limitations: In partial responders in the 0.1-3.0 mg/kg groups, normalized peripheral clonal expansion was found to be among the lowest, especially among CD8+ T cells. Low levels of normalized T-cell clonal expansion were also shown by some nonresponding patients. After ivuxolimab, expanded clones were on average more numerous among CD8+ T cells than among CD4+ T cells. At doses from 0.1 to 3.0 mg/kg, clonal expansion was seen in both CD4+ and CD8+ blood T cells between baseline and week 6. Which antigens the clonally expanded peripheral T cells were specific for was not determined.

The trial excluded patients who had a history of autoimmune disease or were on systemic immunosuppression. Peripheral blood for TCR sequencing was collected from all dose cohorts at baseline, on cycle 4 day 1, and on cycle 7 day 1. Samples were obtained from an open-label, multicenter, first-in-human phase I dose-escalation trial of ivuxolimab. Adults with locally advanced or metastatic melanoma, renal cell carcinoma, hepatocellular carcinoma or head and neck squamous cell carcinoma were enrolled in the trial. CD4+ and CD8+ T cells were sorted separately from peripheral blood before TCR sequencing. For sequencing of the TCRbeta CDR3 region, genomic DNA was extracted from the sorted cells. The immunoSEQ Assay was used to sequence the TCRbeta CDR3 regions. As stored in TCRdb, this immuneACCESS dataset retains in-frame rearrangements with V and J assigned. A fraction of the clones does not appear; measured against another copy, unresolved V genes explain less than half of the discrepancy, and the remainder lacks a known reason. This sample holds 14,000 or so clones; 82% were observed only once. The top ten constitute about 41% of the sample.

This clone appeared a few times. What this receptor recognizes is not known. No quality values exist for individual bases; no much larger clone is one base distant. The receptor's source is an adult with an advanced solid tumor such as melanoma, head and neck, liver or kidney cancer. The input for sequencing was CD4+ or CD8+ T cells sorted from blood, taken in a trial of the OX40 agonist ivuxolimab.

The DNA sequence is given as TGCGCCAGCAGCCAAGATGGGTGGTGGCCCGGGGAGCTGTTTTTT. Its translation is CASSQDGWWPGELFF. The chain joins TRBV4-3 to TRBJ2-2; the D gene is not confidently resolved. The germline V gene encodes CDR1 LGHNA and CDR2 YSLEER. V was cut back by 0 bases and J by 6 bases, leaving a gap of 11 bases between them. Inclusive of the bounding cysteine and phenylalanine, the CDR3 is 15 residues long. The kept DNA is CDR3 alone, 45 bases in frame from the first base.